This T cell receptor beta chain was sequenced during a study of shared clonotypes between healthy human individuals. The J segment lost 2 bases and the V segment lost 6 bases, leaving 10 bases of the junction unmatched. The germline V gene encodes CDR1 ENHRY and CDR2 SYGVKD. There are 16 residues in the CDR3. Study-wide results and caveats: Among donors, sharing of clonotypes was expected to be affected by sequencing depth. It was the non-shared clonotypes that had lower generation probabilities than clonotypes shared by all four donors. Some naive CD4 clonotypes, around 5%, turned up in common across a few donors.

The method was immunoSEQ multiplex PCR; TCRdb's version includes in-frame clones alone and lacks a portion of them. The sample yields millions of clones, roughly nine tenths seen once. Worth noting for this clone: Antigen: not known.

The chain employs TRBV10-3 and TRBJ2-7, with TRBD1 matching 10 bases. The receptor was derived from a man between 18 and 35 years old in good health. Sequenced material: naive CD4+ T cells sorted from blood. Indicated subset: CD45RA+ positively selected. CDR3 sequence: CAISPSPGQGTYEQYF. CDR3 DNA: TGTGCCATCAGCCCAAGTCCGGGACAGGGGACCTACGAGCAGTACTTC.